The 8 T cell receptor beta chains listed next were all sequenced from one sample in a study of OX40 agonist ivuxolimab in advanced cancers. TCRdb's table, derived via immunoSEQ multiplex PCR, lists solely in-frame clones and lacks some. The table has tens of thousands of clones, about four fifths seen once. The sample here was CD4+ or CD8+ T cells sorted from blood, taken in a trial of the OX40 agonist ivuxolimab. Source of these receptors: an adult with an advanced solid tumor such as melanoma, head and neck, liver or kidney cancer.

The chain joins TRBV7-9 to TRBJ1-1; D uncertain. The CDR3 sequence is 12 residues long. V dropped 4 bases and J dropped 7 bases, with 10 bases sitting between them. Germline lookup yields CDR1 SEHNR and CDR2 FQNEAQ (reference sequence). CDR3: CASSSGLLEAFF. The CDR3 DNA follows: TGTGCCAGCAGCTCCGGACTCCTTGAAGCTTTCTTT.

In this sample, this clone turned up a few times. The rearrangement uses TRBV7-6 and TRBJ2-7; 10 nucleotides align to TRBD2. Germline V gives CDR1 SGHVS, CDR2 FNYEAQ. V dropped 4 bases and J dropped 0; count of bases not matched to a gene: 3. This CDR3 spans 15 amino acids. CDR3 region: CASSSLAGASYEQYF. In DNA form, the CDR3 reads TGTGCCAGCAGCTCTCTAGCGGGAGCCTCCTACGAGCAGTACTTC. Using reference TRBV7-6 and TRBJ2-7 for the parts outside the CDR3, the full variable domain is GAGVSQSPRYKVTKRGQDVALRCDPISGHVSLYWYRQALGQGPEFLTYFNYEAQQDKSGLPNDRFSAERPEGSISTLTIQRTEQRDSAMYRCASSSLAGASYEQYFGPGTRLTVT.

The genes are TRBV9 and TRBJ2-1, with D uncertain. Germline CDR1 is SGDLS and CDR2 is YYNGEE. This CDR3 is 16 amino acids long. V was trimmed by 2 bases and J by 3 bases, leaving 15 bases between them. The CDR3 is CASSVSSKSSYNEQFF. The CDR3 region has the DNA TGTGCCAGCAGCGTGTCCAGTAAAAGCAGCTACAATGAGCAGTTCTTC.

V usage is TRBV15 and J usage is TRBJ2-3; unclear D gene. The germline V gene encodes CDR1 LNHNV and CDR2 YYDKDF (reference sequence). V was trimmed by 0 bases and J by 2 bases, leaving 12 bases between them. This CDR3 has 16 residues. The CDR3 DNA follows: TGTGCCACCAGCAGAGATCACCCAGGCCCCACAGATACGCAGTATTTT. It encodes CATSRDHPGPTDTQYF.

This chain joins TRBV29-1 and TRBJ2-7; 9 nucleotides line up with TRBD1. The junction had 4 bases not matched to a gene; V was cut back by 7 bases and J by 0 bases. Germline V gene sequence: CDR1 SQVTM, CDR2 ANQGSEA. The CDR3 extends over 13 amino acids. CDR3 bases: TGCAGCGCCCGGACAGGGGACTCCTACGAGCAGTACTTC. This encodes CSARTGDSYEQYF.

The genes are TRBV5-6 and TRBJ2-7, with D perhaps matching TRBD2 (5 bases). Germline loops: CDR1 SGHDT, CDR2 YYEEEE. Trimming removed 4 bases from V and 1 base from J, with 12 bases in between. The CDR3 length is 14 residues. Here the CDR3 DNA reads TGTGCCAGCAGCCCGGGCCGGGGTTCCTACGAGCAGTACTTC. Its protein is CASSPGRGSYEQYF.

This chain connects TRBV27 to TRBJ1-2; tentatively, D is TRBD1 (5 bases). V lost 7 bases and J 0 bases, leaving 12 bases between the germline ends. The CDR3 covers 14 residues. The germline V gene has CDR1 MNHEY and CDR2 SMNVEV (reference sequence). Here the CDR3 reads CASMRGGSNYGYTF. The CDR3, as DNA: TGTGCCAGCATGAGGGGAGGCTCTAACTATGGCTACACCTTC.

The gene calls are TRBV4-1 and TRBJ1-1; 9 bases map to TRBD1. Germline assignment: CDR1 MGHRA and CDR2 YSYEKL. After removal of 4 bases from V and 7 bases from J, the junction contained 7 bases not matched to a gene. The CDR3 is 14 amino acids. The CDR3 DNA follows: TGCGCCAGCAGCCGGAACAGGGGGCAAGGTGAAGCTTTCTTT. It yields the protein CASSRNRGQGEAFF.